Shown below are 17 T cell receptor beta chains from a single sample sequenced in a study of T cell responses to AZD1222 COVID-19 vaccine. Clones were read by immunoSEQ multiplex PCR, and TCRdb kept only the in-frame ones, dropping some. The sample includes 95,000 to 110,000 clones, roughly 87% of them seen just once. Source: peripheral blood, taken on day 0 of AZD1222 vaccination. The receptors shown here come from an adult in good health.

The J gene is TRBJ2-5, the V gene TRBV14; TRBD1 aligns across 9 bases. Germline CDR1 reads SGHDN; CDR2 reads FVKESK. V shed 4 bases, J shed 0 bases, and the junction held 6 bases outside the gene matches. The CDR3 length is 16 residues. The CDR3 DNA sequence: TGTGCCAGCAGCCCCCGGGACAGGGCGTACCAAGAGACCCAGTACTTC. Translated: CASSPRDRAYQETQYF.

The CDR3 nucleotides read TGTGCCAGTAGTTCCAGGGGGTTTGGGGCCAACGTCCTGACTTTC. Translation gives CASSSRGFGANVLTF. The chain uses TRBV19 and TRBJ2-6; 7 positions agree with TRBD1. Germline trimming cut 5 bases from V and 3 bases from J; bases unmatched to any gene: 4. Per germline, CDR1 LNHDA and CDR2 SQIVND (reference sequence). This CDR3 spans 15 amino acids.

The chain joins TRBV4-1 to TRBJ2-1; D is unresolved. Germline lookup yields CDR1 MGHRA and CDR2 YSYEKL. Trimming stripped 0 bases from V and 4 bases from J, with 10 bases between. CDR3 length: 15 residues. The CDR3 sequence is CASSQDPTAYNEQFF. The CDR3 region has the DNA TGCGCCAGCAGCCAAGATCCCACAGCTTACAATGAGCAGTTCTTC.

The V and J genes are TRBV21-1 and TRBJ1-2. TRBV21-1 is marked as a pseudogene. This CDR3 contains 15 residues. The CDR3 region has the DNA TGTGCCAGCAGCAGCCGGGGGAAAGCTAACTATGGCTACACCTTC. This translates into CASSSRGKANYGYTF.

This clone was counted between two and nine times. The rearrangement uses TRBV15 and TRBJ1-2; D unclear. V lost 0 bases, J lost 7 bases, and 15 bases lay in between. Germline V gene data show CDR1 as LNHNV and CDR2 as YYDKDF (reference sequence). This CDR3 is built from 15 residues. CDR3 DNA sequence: TGTGCCACCAGCAGAGATGTAGGCGGGGAGGGTGGCTACACCTTC. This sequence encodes CATSRDVGGEGGYTF.

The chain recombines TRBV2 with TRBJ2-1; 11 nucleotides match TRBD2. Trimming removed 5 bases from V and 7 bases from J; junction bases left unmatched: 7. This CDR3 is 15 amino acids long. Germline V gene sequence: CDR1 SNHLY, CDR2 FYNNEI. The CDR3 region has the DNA TGTGCCAGCAGTTATAGCGGGGGGGCTGGGAATGAGCAGTTCTTC. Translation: CASSYSGGAGNEQFF.

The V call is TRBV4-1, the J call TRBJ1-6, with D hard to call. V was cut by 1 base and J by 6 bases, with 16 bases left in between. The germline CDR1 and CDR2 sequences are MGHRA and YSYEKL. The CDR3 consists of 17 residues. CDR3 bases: TGCGCCAGCAGCCAAGCGGGCAGAATGGGCTCTAATTCACCCCTCCACTTT. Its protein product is CASSQAGRMGSNSPLHF.

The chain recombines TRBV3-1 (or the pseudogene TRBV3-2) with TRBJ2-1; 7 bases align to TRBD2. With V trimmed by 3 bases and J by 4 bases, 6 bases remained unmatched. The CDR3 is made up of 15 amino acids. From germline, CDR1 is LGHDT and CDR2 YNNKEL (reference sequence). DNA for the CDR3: TGTGCCAGCAGCCAGCCCCCGGGGGGATACAATGAGCAGTTCTTC. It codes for CASSQPPGGYNEQFF.

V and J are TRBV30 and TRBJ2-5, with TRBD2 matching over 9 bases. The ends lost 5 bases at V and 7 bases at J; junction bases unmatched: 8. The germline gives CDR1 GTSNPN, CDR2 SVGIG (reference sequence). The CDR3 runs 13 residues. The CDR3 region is CAWAAGGPGTQYF. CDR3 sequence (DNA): TGTGCCTGGGCAGCGGGGGGACCAGGGACCCAGTACTTC.

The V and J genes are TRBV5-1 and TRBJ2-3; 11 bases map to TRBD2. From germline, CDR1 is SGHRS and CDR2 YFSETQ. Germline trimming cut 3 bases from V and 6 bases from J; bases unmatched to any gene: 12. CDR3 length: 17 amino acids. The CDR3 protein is CASSSKTSGAGGDTQYF. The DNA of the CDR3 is TGCGCCAGCAGCTCCAAGACTAGCGGGGCAGGGGGGGATACGCAGTATTTT.

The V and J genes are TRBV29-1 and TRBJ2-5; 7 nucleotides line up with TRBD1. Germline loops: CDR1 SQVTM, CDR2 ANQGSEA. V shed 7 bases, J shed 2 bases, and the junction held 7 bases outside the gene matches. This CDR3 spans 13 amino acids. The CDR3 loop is CSALTGQQETQYF. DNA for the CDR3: TGCAGCGCCCTGACGGGACAGCAAGAGACCCAGTACTTC.

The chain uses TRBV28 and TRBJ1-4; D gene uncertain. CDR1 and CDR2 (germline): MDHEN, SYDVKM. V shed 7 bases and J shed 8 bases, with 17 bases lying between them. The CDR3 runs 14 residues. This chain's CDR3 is CASTQDGRMEKLFF. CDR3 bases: TGTGCCAGCACCCAGGACGGCAGGATGGAAAAACTGTTTTTT.

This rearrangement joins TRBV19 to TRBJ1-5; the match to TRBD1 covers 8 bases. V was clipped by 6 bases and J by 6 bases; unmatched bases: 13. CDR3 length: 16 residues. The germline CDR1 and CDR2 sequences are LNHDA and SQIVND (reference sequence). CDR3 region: CASRDAPGGAGQPQHF. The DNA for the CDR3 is TGTGCCAGTAGAGATGCCCCAGGGGGCGCGGGTCAGCCCCAGCATTTT.

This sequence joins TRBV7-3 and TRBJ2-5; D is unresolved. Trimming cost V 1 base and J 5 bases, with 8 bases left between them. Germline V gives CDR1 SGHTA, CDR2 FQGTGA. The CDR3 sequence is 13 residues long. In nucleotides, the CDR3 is TGTGCCAGCAGCTTAAGGGCCGGTGAGACCCAGTACTTC. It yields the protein CASSLRAGETQYF. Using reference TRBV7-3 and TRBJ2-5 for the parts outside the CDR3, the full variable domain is GAGVSQTPSNKVTEKGKYVELRCDPISGHTALYWYRQSLGQGPEFLIYFQGTGAADDSGLPNDRFFAVRPEGSVSTLKIQRTERGDSAVYLCASSLRAGETQYFGPGTRLLVL.

The CDR3 is CASSYGTGDGGGYTF. Written as DNA, the CDR3 is TGTGCCAGCAGTTACGGGACAGGCGATGGTGGTGGCTACACCTTC. The chain recombines TRBV6-5 with TRBJ1-2; TRBD1 matches 8 bases. The CDR3 sequence is 15 residues long. CDR1 is MNHEY, CDR2 SVGAGI, per germline. J was trimmed by 7 bases and V by 2 bases; bases with no gene match: 9.

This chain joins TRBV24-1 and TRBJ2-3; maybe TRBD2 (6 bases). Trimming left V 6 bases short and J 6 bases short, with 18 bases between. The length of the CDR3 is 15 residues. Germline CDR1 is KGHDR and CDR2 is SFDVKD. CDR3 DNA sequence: TGTGCCACCAGTTCCTTAGCGGAGGCAAGGGATACGCAGTATTTT. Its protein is CATSSLAEARDTQYF.

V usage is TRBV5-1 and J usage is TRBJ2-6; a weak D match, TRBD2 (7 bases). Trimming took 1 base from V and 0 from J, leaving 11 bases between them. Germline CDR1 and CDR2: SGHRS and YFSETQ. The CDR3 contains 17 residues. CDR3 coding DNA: TGCGCCAGCAGCTTGTGGGGGGGCAGCTCTGGGGCCAACGTCCTGACTTTC. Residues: CASSLWGGSSGANVLTF.